Below are 14 T cell receptor beta chains sequenced from a single sample in a study of siplizumab effects on memory and regulatory T cells. The method was immunoSEQ multiplex PCR; TCRdb's version includes in-frame clones alone and lacks a portion of them. The table records around 100,000 clones, more than 85% of them present only once. The sequenced material came from CD4+ T cells sorted from blood. The receptors here all came from a human donor in good health.

V and J are TRBV5-4 and TRBJ2-5, with D perhaps TRBD2 (5 bases). Germline values: CDR1 SGHNT, CDR2 YYREEE (reference sequence). Trimming pared 1 base from V and 5 bases from J, leaving 12 bases between. The CDR3 loop spans 14 amino acids. The CDR3, as DNA: TGTGCCAGCAGCTTGCCCGCGCCGGGGGAGACCCAGTACTTC. Residues: CASSLPAPGETQYF.

This clone was recorded once. V usage is TRBV2 and J usage is TRBJ2-3; no firm D call. The germline V and J ends were trimmed by 1 base and 4 bases, with 3 bases remaining between them. The CDR3 runs to 12 residues. CDR1 is SNHLY, CDR2 FYNNEI, per germline. CDR3 sequence: CASSEGADTQYF. CDR3 DNA: TGTGCCAGCAGTGAAGGGGCAGATACGCAGTATTTT.

The chain uses TRBV2 and TRBJ1-1; 7 nucleotides match TRBD1. Trimming removed 4 bases from V and 11 bases from J; junction bases left unmatched: 10. From germline, CDR1 is SNHLY and CDR2 FYNNEI. This CDR3 has 13 residues. The CDR3 DNA reads TGTGCCAGCAGTGGGGACAGCCCCTCCGGGGCTTTCTTT. This translates into CASSGDSPSGAFF.

This clone has only one observation. The chain combines TRBV12-5 with TRBJ2-2; D is undetermined. The ends were cut back, 6 bases at V and 2 bases at J, with 13 bases in the middle. The CDR3 is made up of 15 amino acids. Germline CDR1 is LGHNT and CDR2 is FRNRAP. This chain's CDR3 is CASGQGGANTGELFF. In DNA form, the CDR3 reads TGTGCTAGTGGCCAAGGCGGAGCTAACACCGGGGAGCTGTTTTTT.

V usage is TRBV11-1 and J usage is TRBJ2-4; 9 bases are a match to TRBD1. After removal of 4 bases from V and 2 bases from J, the junction contained 9 bases not matched to a gene. CDR1 is SGHAT and CDR2 is FQDESV in the germline V gene (reference sequence). This CDR3 spans 17 amino acids. The CDR3 DNA follows: TGTGCCAGCAGCTCACCCCCGGGACAGGGAACCAAAAACATTCAGTACTTC. It specifies CASSSPPGQGTKNIQYF.

V is TRBV6-6 and J is TRBJ1-5; D is perhaps TRBD1 (6 bases). Trimming shortened V by 2 bases and J by 4 bases, and 9 bases separated the two germline ends. The germline V gene has CDR1 MNHNY and CDR2 SVGAGI (reference sequence). The CDR3 is 14 amino acids. CDR3 protein: CASSYMDRNQPQHF. In DNA form, the CDR3 reads TGTGCCAGCAGTTACATGGACAGAAATCAGCCCCAGCATTTT.

The chain joins TRBV7-9 to TRBJ1-3, with D uncertain. The ends were cut back, 1 base at V and 0 bases at J, with 16 bases in the middle. This CDR3 has 18 residues. CDR1 and CDR2 from the germline V gene are SEHNR and FQNEAQ (reference sequence). CDR3 DNA sequence: TGTGCCAGCAGCTTAGACTGGGCCCGTAGGAGCTCTGGAAACACCATATATTTT. Amino acids: CASSLDWARRSSGNTIYF. Filled out from reference TRBV7-9 and TRBJ1-3, the complete variable domain reads DTGVSQNPRHKITKRGQNVTFRCDPISEHNRLYWYRQTLGQGPEFLTYFQNEAQLEKSRLLSDRFSAERPKGSFSTLEIQRTEQGDSAMYLCASSLDWARRSSGNTIYFGEGSWLTVV.

The V gene is TRBV18, the J gene TRBJ2-1; D remains ambiguous. The CDR3 spans 15 residues. Per germline, CDR1 KGHSH and CDR2 LQKENI. V gave up 0 bases and J gave up 5 bases, with 11 bases separating them. CDR3 nucleotides: TGTGCCAGCTCACCACCGAGCCGGACCGACAATGAGCAGTTCTTC. Translating gives CASSPPSRTDNEQFF.

The V and J genes are TRBV7-2 and TRBJ2-3; D uncertain. CDR3 length equals 13 residues. Trimming pared 0 bases from V and 4 bases from J, leaving 5 bases between. Germline CDR1 SGHTA, CDR2 FQGNSA. CDR3 sequence: CASSLAVPDTQYF. The CDR3 DNA sequence: TGTGCCAGCAGCTTAGCGGTCCCAGATACGCAGTATTTT.

This chain links TRBV7-6 with TRBJ2-3, with TRBD1 matching 12 bases. V lost 5 bases and J lost 3; bases outside the gene matches: 9. CDR1 and CDR2 (germline): SGHVS, FNYEAQ. This CDR3 spans 17 amino acids. The CDR3 is CASSLLGTGGGTDTQYF. The CDR3 bases are TGTGCCAGCAGCCTGCTGGGGACAGGGGGCGGAACAGATACGCAGTATTTT.

J is TRBJ1-4 and V is TRBV28; 7 bases are a match to TRBD1. In germline, CDR1 is MDHEN, CDR2 SYDVKM. V lost 4 bases to trimming and J lost 2 bases; unmatched junction nucleotides: 4. The CDR3 runs 15 residues. CDR3 residues: CASSSQGGTNEKLFF. The CDR3 DNA sequence: TGTGCCAGCAGTTCTCAGGGGGGCACTAATGAAAAACTGTTTTTT.

This sequence joins TRBV13 and TRBJ2-3; TRBD2 matches at 9 bases. This CDR3 is 18 amino acids long. Trimming cost V 6 bases and J 5 bases; bases outside gene matches: 18. Germline CDR1 PRHDT, CDR2 FYEKMQ (reference sequence). The CDR3 region has the DNA TGTGCCAGCAGTTACTACTTTAGCGGGGGTACCCATCGAGATACGCAGTATTTT. Residues: CASSYYFSGGTHRDTQYF.

V gene TRBV5-1 combines with J gene TRBJ1-1; 8 bases are shared with TRBD1. This CDR3 spans 15 amino acids. V lost 5 bases and J lost 0; bases outside the gene matches: 6. CDR1 is SGHRS and CDR2 is YFSETQ in the germline V gene. The CDR3 DNA reads as TGCGCCAGCAGGACAGGGGACAACCTGAACACTGAAGCTTTCTTT. This codes for CASRTGDNLNTEAFF.

This sequence joins TRBV6-1 and TRBJ1-1; 9 nucleotides match TRBD1. J lost 5 bases, V lost 3 bases, and 10 bases had no gene match. Germline V gives CDR1 MNHNS, CDR2 SASEGT. This CDR3 comprises 16 residues. CDR3 DNA: TGTGCCAGCAGTGACCCGAACAGGGGGCGGGCTACTGAAGCTTTCTTT. This encodes CASSDPNRGRATEAFF.